Listed below are T cell receptor beta chains from one sample, sequenced in a study of blood T cell repertoires in COVID-19. Produced via immunoSEQ multiplex PCR; TCRdb's table is partial and in-frame only. The repertoire holds approximately 200,000 clones, with 88% as singletons. Source material: peripheral blood. Source of these receptors: an older woman with acute or convalescent COVID-19. The CDR3 runs from the conserved cysteine through the conserved F or W. D genes are given only for firm matches. Clone size is stated in some rows and not others, as once, few, many or a class when expanded.

d_call j_call clone_size v_call cdr3_length cdr3_aa cdr3_nt
. TRBJ1-2 once TRBV28 11 CAIGGDYGYTF TGTGCCATAGGGGGGGACTATGGCTACACCTTC
. TRBJ2-2 few TRBV6-5 14 CASNRGTNTGELFF TGTGCCAGCAACCGGGGAACGAACACCGGGGAGCTGTTTTTT
TRBD2 TRBJ2-7 . TRBV10-2 15 CASKGTSGRAEEQYF TGCGCCAGCAAGGGGACTAGCGGGAGGGCCGAGGAGCAGTACTTC
. TRBJ2-1 . TRBV28 14 CASSLETLYNEQFF TGTGCCAGCAGTCTCGAGACTCTGTACAATGAGCAGTTCTTC
TRBD1 TRBJ2-2 . TRBV4-1 15 CASSWDRGNTGELFF TGCGCCAGCAGCTGGGACAGGGGAAACACCGGGGAGCTGTTTTTT
TRBD2 TRBJ2-7 . TRBV27 15 CASSIGTSGSYEQYF TGTGCCAGCAGTATCGGGACTAGCGGTTCCTACGAGCAGTACTTC
TRBD1 TRBJ1-4 . TRBV19 15 CASSILGQGSEKLFF TGTGCCAGTAGTATATTGGGACAGGGGAGTGAAAAACTGTTTTTT
. TRBJ2-5 . TRBV19 15 CASSIDRVAQETQYF TGTGCCAGTAGTATAGATCGGGTGGCTCAAGAGACCCAGTACTTC
. TRBJ1-4 . TRBV19 15 CASSITSGLREKLFF TGTGCCAGTAGTATCACTTCAGGGTTAAGGGAAAAACTGTTTTTT
. TRBJ2-7 . TRBV7-9 16 CASSLVGGKRSYEQYF TGTGCCAGCAGCTTAGTGGGAGGAAAAAGGTCCTACGAGCAGTACTTC
TRBD1 TRBJ2-5 . TRBV19 13 CASSVTGQETQYF TGTGCCAGTAGTGTGACAGGGCAAGAGACCCAGTACTTC
TRBD1 TRBJ1-6 . TRBV4-3 16 CASSQEWDSNNSPLHF TGCGCCAGCAGCCAAGAATGGGACAGCAATAATTCACCCCTCCACTTT
TRBD2 TRBJ2-3 . TRBV7-3 16 CASSQPLAGGTDTQYF TGTGCCAGCAGCCAACCCCTAGCGGGGGGCACAGATACGCAGTATTTT
. TRBJ2-5 . TRBV11-2 16 CASSLGVGLTRETQYF TGTGCCAGCAGCTTAGGGGTTGGACTGACTAGGGAGACCCAGTACTTC
. TRBJ2-7 . TRBV10-3 14 CAISSGTKSYEQYF TGTGCCATCAGTTCCGGGACAAAATCCTACGAGCAGTACTTC
. TRBJ1-2 . TRBV18 16 CASSLARAREHYGYTF TGTGCCAGCTCACTGGCGCGCGCCAGGGAACACTATGGCTACACCTTC